This is a list of T cell receptor beta chains from one sample in a study of CD8 T cells in ankylosing spondylitis. In TCRdb, the 5' RACE reads were re-called with MiXCR into one record per CDR3 protein. The data hold around 210,000 distinct CDR3 sequences, with roughly 8.2% observed a single time. What was sequenced was blood, either unsorted or a sorted T cell fraction (not recorded which). The receptors originated from a female donor with ankylosing spondylitis or in good health (not recorded which). CDR3s include the opening cysteine and the closing phenylalanine or tryptophan. The D gene is left open where the match is weak. For some rows the clone size is stated as once, few or many, or as a class when expanded; others skip it.

>TRBJ2-1|many|TRBD2|TRBV28
CASSLGRTSGYNEQFF
TGTGCCAGCAGTTTAGGTAGGACTAGCGGTTACAATGAGCAGTTCTTC
>TRBJ2-7|few|TRBD2|TRBV7-2
CASSSAGGPGEQYF
TGTGCCAGCAGCTCAGCGGGAGGGCCCGGCGAGCAGTACTTC
>TRBJ1-1|.|.|TRBV28
CASRGVGDTEAFF
TGTGCCAGCAGGGGGGTGGGGGACACTGAAGCTTTCTTT
>TRBJ2-2|.|.|TRBV7-9
CANSYRRAGELFF
TGTGCCAACAGCTATAGACGTGCCGGGGAGCTGTTTTTT
>TRBJ2-1|many|.|TRBV20-1
CSARDGLVGYNEQFF
TGCAGTGCTAGAGATGGGCTAGTAGGTTACAATGAGCAGTTCTTC
>TRBJ1-4|many|TRBD1|TRBV7-2
CASSLGTGRKLFF
TGTGCCAGCAGCTTAGGGACAGGGAGGAAACTGTTTTTT
>TRBJ2-1|many|TRBD2|TRBV11-3
CASSFSGRGEQFF
TGTGCCAGCAGCTTTAGCGGGAGAGGTGAGCAGTTCTTC
>TRBJ2-2|.|TRBD1|TRBV3-1
CASSTPPGQIIANTGELFF
TGTGCCAGCAGCACTCCGCCGGGACAGATCATCGCGAACACCGGGGAGCTGTTTTTT
>TRBJ1-2|.|TRBD1|TRBV20-1
CSGSGTGGVTNYGYTF
TGCAGTGGGTCCGGGACAGGGGGCGTAACTAACTATGGCTACACCTTC
>TRBJ2-6|.|.|TRBV18
CASSPLQGLSLSGANVLTF
TGTGCCAGCTCACCACTCCAGGGACTGAGCCTCTCTGGGGCCAACGTCCTGACTTTC
>TRBJ1-1|many|TRBD1|TRBV6-5
CASILTPGQSEAFF
TGTGCCAGCATTCTCACTCCGGGACAGTCTGAAGCTTTCTTT
>TRBJ2-5|many|TRBD1|TRBV5-1
CASSFGQGAKSETQYF
TGCGCCAGCAGCTTCGGACAGGGGGCGAAATCGGAGACCCAGTACTTC
>TRBJ2-6|few|.|TRBV7-2
CASSLEGKAGANVLTF
TGTGCCAGCAGCCTCGAGGGTAAAGCTGGGGCCAACGTCCTGACTTTC
>TRBJ2-3|.|TRBD2|TRBV20-1
CSAGGRTPDTQYF
TGCAGTGCGGGCGGGAGAACCCCAGATACGCAGTATTTT
>TRBJ2-2|many|.|TRBV5-1
CASSLEATNTGELFF
TGCGCCAGCAGCTTGGAAGCGACGAACACCGGGGAGCTGTTTTTT
>TRBJ2-3|.|.|TRBV7-2
CAGSQTGVRTDTQYF
TGTGCCGGCAGCCAGACAGGCGTTAGGACAGATACGCAGTATTTT
>TRBJ2-1|many|TRBD2|TRBV12-3/TRBV12-4
CASSQTSGRAYNEQFF
TGTGCCAGCAGCCAGACTAGCGGGAGGGCCTACAATGAGCAGTTCTTC
>TRBJ2-1|many|.|TRBV5-1
CASSLATSSGDEQFF
TGCGCCAGCAGCTTGGCGACTAGTTCTGGCGATGAGCAGTTCTTC
>TRBJ1-2|.|.|TRBV28
CASSLGGVLNYGYTF
TGTGCCAGCAGTTTAGGAGGCGTCCTTAACTATGGCTACACCTTC
>TRBJ1-1|many|.|TRBV30
CAWRAISSRGAEAFF
TGTGCCTGGAGGGCTATCTCCTCTCGGGGGGCTGAAGCTTTCTTT
>TRBJ2-1|.|.|TRBV20-1
CSARGPRAYNEQFF
TGCAGTGCTAGAGGACCCCGGGCCTACAATGAGCAGTTCTTC
>TRBJ2-2|.|TRBD1|TRBV10-1
CASSVTGGTGELFF
TGCGCCAGCAGTGTAACAGGGGGCACCGGGGAGCTGTTTTTT
>TRBJ1-6|many|.|TRBV7-2
CASSLASPGNSPLHF
TGTGCCAGCAGCTTAGCGAGTCCGGGTAATTCACCCCTCCACTTT
>TRBJ2-5|many|.|TRBV2
CASRAGGRAETQYF
TGTGCCAGCAGAGCCGGGGGCCGGGCGGAGACCCAGTACTTC
>TRBJ2-7|many|.|TRBV6-2/TRBV6-3
CASRRGASYEQYF
TGTGCCAGCAGAAGGGGCGCCTCCTACGAGCAGTACTTC
>TRBJ2-1|many|TRBD1|TRBV7-9
CASSLGGTGGVDEQFF
TGTGCCAGCAGCTTGGGTGGGACAGGGGGAGTGGATGAGCAGTTCTTC
>TRBJ2-2|many|.|TRBV29-1
CSVGQAASAGELFF
TGCAGCGTTGGACAGGCCGCCAGTGCCGGGGAGCTGTTTTTT
>TRBJ2-1|many|TRBD2|TRBV29-1
CSVAAIAGAHNEQFF
TGCAGCGTTGCGGCGATAGCGGGAGCCCACAATGAGCAGTTCTTC
>TRBJ2-7|few|.|TRBV21-1
CASSKVVEGQGSLGEQYF
TGTGCCAGCAGCAAAGTGGTTGAAGGCCAGGGAAGCCTTGGCGAGCAGTACTTC
>TRBJ2-1|many|.|TRBV6-2/TRBV6-3
CASSDRYNEQFF
TGTGCCAGCAGTGACAGGTACAATGAGCAGTTCTTC
>TRBJ1-4|many|TRBD1|TRBV3-1
CASSPWDRNEKLFF
TGTGCCAGCAGCCCGTGGGACAGAAATGAAAAACTGTTTTTT
>TRBJ2-3|many|.|TRBV9
CASSVGPQLADTQYF
TGTGCCAGCAGCGTAGGGCCCCAACTGGCAGATACGCAGTATTTT
>TRBJ2-6|few|.|TRBV29-1
CSVGTLSSGANVLTF
TGCAGCGTTGGGACTTTAAGCTCTGGGGCCAACGTCCTGACTTTC
>TRBJ2-1|many|TRBD2|TRBV20-1
CSANGRAFGNEQFF
TGCAGTGCAAACGGGAGGGCCTTCGGCAATGAGCAGTTCTTC
>TRBJ1-5|many|.|TRBV6-2/TRBV6-3
CASKMGQRRQPQHF
TGTGCCAGCAAGATGGGCCAACGGCGTCAGCCCCAGCATTTT
>TRBJ2-1|.|.|TRBV12-3/TRBV12-4
CASSLAVGPPQRDEQFF
TGTGCCAGCAGTTTAGCTGTAGGACCACCTCAGCGGGATGAGCAGTTCTTC
>TRBJ1-1|many|.|TRBV7-9
CASTMNTEAFF
TGTGCCAGCACCATGAACACTGAAGCTTTCTTT
>TRBJ1-1|many|.|TRBV3-1
CASSQNGQKNTEAFF
TGTGCCAGCAGCCAAAATGGACAGAAGAACACTGAAGCTTTCTTT
>TRBJ1-4|few|TRBD1|TRBV5-4
CASSNPGTGSEKLFF
TGTGCCAGCAGCAACCCCGGGACAGGGAGCGAAAAACTGTTTTTT
>TRBJ2-4|many|TRBD2|TRBV20-1
CSAAGTTGKNIQYF
TGCAGTGCCGCCGGGACTACGGGCAAAAACATTCAGTACTTC
>TRBJ1-5|many|TRBD1|TRBV28
CASSTHRGREPPQHF
TGTGCCAGCAGTACTCATAGGGGGCGCGAGCCGCCCCAGCATTTT
>TRBJ2-1|many|.|TRBV5-4
CASSFLQGINNEQFF
TGTGCCAGCAGCTTCCTGCAGGGGATAAACAATGAGCAGTTCTTC
>TRBJ2-1|few|TRBD2|TRBV9
CASSGRGTRGENEQFF
TGTGCCAGCAGCGGGCGCGGGACTAGAGGCGAAAATGAGCAGTTCTTC
>TRBJ2-2|many|TRBD2|TRBV18
CASGTSGSTGELFF
TGTGCCAGCGGGACTAGCGGGAGTACCGGGGAGCTGTTTTTT